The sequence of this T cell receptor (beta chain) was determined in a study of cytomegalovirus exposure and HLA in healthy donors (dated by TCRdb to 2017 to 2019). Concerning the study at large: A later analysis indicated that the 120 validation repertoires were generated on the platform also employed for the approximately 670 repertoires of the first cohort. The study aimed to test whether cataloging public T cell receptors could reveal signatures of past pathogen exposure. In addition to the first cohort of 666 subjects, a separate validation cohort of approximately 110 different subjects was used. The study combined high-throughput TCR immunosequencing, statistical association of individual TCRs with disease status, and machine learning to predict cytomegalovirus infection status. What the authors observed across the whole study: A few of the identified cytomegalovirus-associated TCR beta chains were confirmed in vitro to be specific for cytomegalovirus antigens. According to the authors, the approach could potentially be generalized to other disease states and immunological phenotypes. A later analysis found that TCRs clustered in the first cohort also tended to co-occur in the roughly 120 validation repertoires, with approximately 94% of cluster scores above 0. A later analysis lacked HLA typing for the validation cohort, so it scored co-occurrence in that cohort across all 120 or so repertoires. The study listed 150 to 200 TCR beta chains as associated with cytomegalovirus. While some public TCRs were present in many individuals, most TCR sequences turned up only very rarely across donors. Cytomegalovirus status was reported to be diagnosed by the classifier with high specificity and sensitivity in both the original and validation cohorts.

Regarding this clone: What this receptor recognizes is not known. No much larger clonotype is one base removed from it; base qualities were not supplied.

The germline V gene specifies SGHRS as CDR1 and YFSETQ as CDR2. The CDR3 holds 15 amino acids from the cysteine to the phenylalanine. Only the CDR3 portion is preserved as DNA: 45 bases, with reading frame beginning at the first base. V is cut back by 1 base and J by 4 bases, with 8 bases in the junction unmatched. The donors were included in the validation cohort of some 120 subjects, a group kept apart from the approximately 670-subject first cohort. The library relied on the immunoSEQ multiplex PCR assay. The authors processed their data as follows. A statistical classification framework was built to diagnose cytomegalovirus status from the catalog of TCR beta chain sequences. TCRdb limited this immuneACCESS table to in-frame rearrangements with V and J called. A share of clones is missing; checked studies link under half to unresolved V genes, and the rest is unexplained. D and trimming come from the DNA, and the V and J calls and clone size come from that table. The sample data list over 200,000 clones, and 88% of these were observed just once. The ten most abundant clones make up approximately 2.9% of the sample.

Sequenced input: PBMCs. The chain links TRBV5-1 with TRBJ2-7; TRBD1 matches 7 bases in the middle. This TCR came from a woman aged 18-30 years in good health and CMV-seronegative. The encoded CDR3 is CASSLNTGDRYEQYF. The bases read TGCGCCAGCAGCTTGAATACAGGGGACCGGTACGAGCAGTACTTC. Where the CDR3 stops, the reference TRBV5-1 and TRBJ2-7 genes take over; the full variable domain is KAGVTQTPRYLIKTRGQQVTLSCSPISGHRSVSWYQQTPGQGLQFLFEYFSETQRNKGNFPGRFSGRQFSNSRSEMNVSTLELGDSALYLCASSLNTGDRYEQYFGPGTRLTVT.